This T cell receptor beta chain was found in a study of blood T cells in healthy people across ages. Turning to the study itself: Per two T cells, template switching captured roughly one barcoded beta molecule.

CDR3 length: 15 residues. Germline V lookup: CDR1 SNHLY, CDR2 FYNNEI. V lost 3 bases, J lost 5 bases, and 8 bases stayed unmatched. PCR was performed a second time for roughly 7 to 12 cycles using a sample-barcoded 5' primer and a J-beta primer mix. From the 5' RACE reads, TCRdb called clonotypes with MiXCR, one entry per CDR3 protein. This repertoire shows 1.5 million to 2 million distinct CDR3 sequences, roughly 43% found once; its top ten account for approximately 22%. The amount of total RNA extracted per sample was at least 6 micrograms. This clonotype was detected a few times. The gene calls are TRBV2 and TRBJ1-2, with TRBD1 matching over 8 bases. Sequencing was done on a sample of blood. This clonotype was obtained from a human donor in good health. This CDR3 is CASSDQGQGRYGYTF. The CDR3 DNA reads TGTGCCAGCAGTGACCAAGGACAGGGTCGGTATGGCTACACCTTC.